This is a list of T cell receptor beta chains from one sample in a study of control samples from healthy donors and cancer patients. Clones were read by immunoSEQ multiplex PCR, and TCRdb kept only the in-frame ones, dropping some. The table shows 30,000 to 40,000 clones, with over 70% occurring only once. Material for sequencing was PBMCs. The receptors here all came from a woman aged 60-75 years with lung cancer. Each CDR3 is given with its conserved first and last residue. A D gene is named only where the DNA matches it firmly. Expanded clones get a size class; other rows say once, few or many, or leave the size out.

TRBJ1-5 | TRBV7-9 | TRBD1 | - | TGTGCCAGCAGCTATAGGGACAGGGTCCGCGTGGGGCCCCAGCATTTT | CASSYRDRVRVGPQHF
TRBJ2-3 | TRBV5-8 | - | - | TGTGCCAGCAGCTTGGGGGGGAGTAGAGTAACAGATACGCAGTATTTT | CASSLGGSRVTDTQYF
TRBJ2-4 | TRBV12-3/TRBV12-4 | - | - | TGTGCCAGCCATTTAAGCGGAACAAACATTCAGTACTTC | CASHLSGTNIQYF
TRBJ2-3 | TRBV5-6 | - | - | TGTGCCAGCAGCTTGGCCTCAGATACGCAGTATTTT | CASSLASDTQYF
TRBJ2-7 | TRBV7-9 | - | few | TGTGCCAGCAGCTCCCTCCTCGTCGGGGCCTACGAGCAGTACTTC | CASSSLLVGAYEQYF
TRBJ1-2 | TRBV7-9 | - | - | TGTGCCAGCAGCCTGGACTATGGCTACACCTTC | CASSLDYGYTF
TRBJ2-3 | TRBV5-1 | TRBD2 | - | TGCGCCAGCAGAGACGGAACTAGCGGCACAGATACGCAGTATTTT | CASRDGTSGTDTQYF
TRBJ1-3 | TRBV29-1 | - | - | TGCAGCGTTGCTGGCGCATACTCTGGAAACACCATATATTTT | CSVAGAYSGNTIYF
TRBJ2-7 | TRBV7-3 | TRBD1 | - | TGTGCCAGCAGCTTCTCCGGGACAGGGGCATACGAGCAGTACTTC | CASSFSGTGAYEQYF
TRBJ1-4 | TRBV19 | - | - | TGTGCCAGTAGTCCTGGAGACGGAGGGTTTGAAAAACTGTTTTTT | CASSPGDGGFEKLFF
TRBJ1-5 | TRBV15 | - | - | TGTGCCACCAGCAGAGATTGGGGGGCGCAGCCCCAGCATTTT | CATSRDWGAQPQHF
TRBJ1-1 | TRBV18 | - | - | TGTGCCAGCTCACGAACCGGGCTCCAAGGCACTGAAGCTTTCTTT | CASSRTGLQGTEAFF
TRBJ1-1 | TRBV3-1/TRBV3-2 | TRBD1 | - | TGTGCCAGCCGGCTGACAGGGCAGGACACTGAAGCTTTCTTT | CASRLTGQDTEAFF
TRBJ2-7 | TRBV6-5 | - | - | TGTGCCAGCAGTTACGGGGGGGCCCTCGCCTCCTACGAGCAGTACTTC | CASSYGGALASYEQYF
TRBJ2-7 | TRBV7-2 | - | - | TGTGCCAGCAGCTTAATTAAGGGGGGAGGGAACGAGCAGTACTTC | CASSLIKGGGNEQYF
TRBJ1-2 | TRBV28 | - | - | TGTGCCAGCAACGTATGGATTTCGAGGGGAGATGATGGCTACACCTTC | CASNVWISRGDDGYTF
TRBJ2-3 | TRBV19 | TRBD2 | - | TGTGCCAGTAGATCTAGCGGTACAGATACGCAGTATTTT | CASRSSGTDTQYF
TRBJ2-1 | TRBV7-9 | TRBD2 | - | TGTGCCAGCAAACGGGGGGAAAGGAATGAGCAGTTCTTC | CASKRGERNEQFF
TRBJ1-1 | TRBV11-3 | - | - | TGTGCCAGCAGCTTAGATAATAGCGACACTGAAGCTTTCTTT | CASSLDNSDTEAFF
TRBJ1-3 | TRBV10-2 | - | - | TGCGCCAGCAGTGAGTCCCCACCCCAATGGGTTGGCTCTGGAAACACCATATATTTT | CASSESPPQWVGSGNTIYF
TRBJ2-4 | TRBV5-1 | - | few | TGCGCCAGCAGCTTGTGGAGGGAGGCCAAAAACATTCAGTACTTC | CASSLWREAKNIQYF
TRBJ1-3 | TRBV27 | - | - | TGTGCCAGCAGTTCGTCTTCTGGAAACACCATATATTTT | CASSSSSGNTIYF
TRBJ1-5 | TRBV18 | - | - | TGTGCCAGCTCCAACCAACATAAGAATCAGCCCCAGCATTTT | CASSNQHKNQPQHF
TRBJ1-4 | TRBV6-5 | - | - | TGTGCCAGCACAGGGTTAGCTAATGAAAAACTGTTTTTT | CASTGLANEKLFF
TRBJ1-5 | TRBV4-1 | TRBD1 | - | TGCGCCAGCAGCCAAGTGGGACAGAGCAATCAGCCCCAGCATTTT | CASSQVGQSNQPQHF